This T cell receptor beta chain is drawn from a study of neurological immune-mediated disorders. Findings and limits, study-wide: The expanded clones of different subjects shared no CDR3 amino acid sequences (suggesting private repertoires in all groups).

The study built sorted libraries from around 940,000 CD4+ or CD8+ T cells. This clonotype appeared many times. What it binds is not known. The CDR3 totals 13 residues. The germline V gene encodes CDR1 KGHSH and CDR2 LQKENI. V was clipped by 4 bases and J by 4 bases, with 10 bases between them. cDNA was made by 5'RACE with 10-nucleotide random UMIs. TCRdb reprocessed the 5' RACE reads via MiXCR and lists one record per CDR3 protein. Altogether 30,000 to 45,000 distinct CDR3 sequences are present, around 10% being singletons, with the ten largest covering 3% to 4.5%. The sequenced sample was CD4+ T cells from blood. This rearrangement joins TRBV18 to TRBJ2-5; possible D gene TRBD1, 6 bases. The sequence derives from a woman in her thirties with HTLV-1-associated myelopathy (HAM/TSP). The CDR3 loop reads CASSLDSSETQYF. The DNA for the CDR3 is TGTGCCAGCTCACTGGACAGCTCAGAGACCCAGTACTTC. Full variable domain (outside the CDR3, taken from reference TRBV18 and TRBJ2-5): NAGVMQNPRHLVRRRGQEARLRCSPMKGHSHVYWYRQLPEEGLKFMVYLQKENIIDESGMPKERFSAEFPKEGPSILRIQQVVRGDSAAYFCASSLDSSETQYFGPGTRLLVL.